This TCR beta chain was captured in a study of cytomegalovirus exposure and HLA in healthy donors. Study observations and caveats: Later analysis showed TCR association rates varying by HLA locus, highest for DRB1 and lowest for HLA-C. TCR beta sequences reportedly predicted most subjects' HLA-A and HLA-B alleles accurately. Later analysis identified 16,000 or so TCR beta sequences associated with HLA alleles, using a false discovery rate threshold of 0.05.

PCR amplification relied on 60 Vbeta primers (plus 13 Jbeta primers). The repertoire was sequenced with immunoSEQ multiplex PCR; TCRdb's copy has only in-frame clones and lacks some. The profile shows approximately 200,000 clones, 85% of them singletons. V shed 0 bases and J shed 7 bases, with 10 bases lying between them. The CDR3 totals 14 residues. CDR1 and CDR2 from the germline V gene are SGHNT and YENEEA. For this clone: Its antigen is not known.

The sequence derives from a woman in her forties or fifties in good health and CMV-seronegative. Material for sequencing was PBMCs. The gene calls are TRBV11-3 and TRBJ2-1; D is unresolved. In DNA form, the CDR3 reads TGTGCCAGCAGCTTAGATCATATCAGGAATGAGCAGTTCTTC. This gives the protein CASSLDHIRNEQFF.